These 26 T cell receptor beta chains came from one sample sequenced in a study of shared clonotypes between healthy human individuals. Libraries were prepared by immunoSEQ multiplex PCR; TCRdb keeps only in-frame clonotypes and omits some of them. The sample includes a few million clones, about 90% of them seen just once. The sequenced sample consisted of naive CD4+ T cells from PBMCs. Subset here: CD45RA+ positively selected. The origin of the receptors is a man between 18 and 35 years old in good health. Some clones in this sample may be carry-over from other donors' samples.

The chain links TRBV28 to TRBJ2-1; D may be TRBD1 (5 bases). The germline V and J ends were trimmed by 0 bases and 10 bases, with 16 bases remaining between them. Germline-derived CDR1 and CDR2 are MDHEN and SYDVKM. The CDR3 covers 15 residues. CDR3 amino acids: CASSLWQKQGGEQFF. CDR3 DNA sequence: TGTGCCAGCAGTTTATGGCAGAAGCAGGGTGGCGAGCAGTTCTTC. Filled out from reference TRBV28 and TRBJ2-1, the complete variable domain reads DVKVTQSSRYLVKRTGEKVFLECVQDMDHENMFWYRQDPGLGLRLIYFSYDVKMKEKGDIPEGYSVSREKKERFSLILESASTNQTSMYLCASSLWQKQGGEQFFGPGTRLTVL.

V and J are TRBV29-1 and TRBJ1-1, with D uncertain. The V end lost 7 bases, the J end lost 2 bases, and 14 bases lay between the germline ends. The CDR3 consists of 13 residues. Germline loops: CDR1 SQVTM, CDR2 ANQGSEA. The CDR3, as DNA: TGCAGCGCAAGGGTCCAAACAAACACTGAAGCTTTCTTT. Translated: CSARVQTNTEAFF.

Note on this clone: At the DNA level, this CDR3 is encoded by other sequences in the same sample as well. J is TRBJ2-1 and V is TRBV7-9; TRBD2 matches at 13 bases. J lost 6 bases, V lost 0 bases, and 2 bases had no gene match. The germline V gene encodes CDR1 SEHNR and CDR2 FQNEAQ (reference sequence). CDR3 length equals 16 residues. The CDR3 is CASSLAGLAGANEQFF. The CDR3 nucleotides are TGTGCCAGCAGCTTAGCAGGACTAGCGGGGGCCAATGAGCAGTTCTTC.

The V call is TRBV2, the J call TRBJ2-1; the D gene is possibly TRBD2 (6 bases). The CDR3 totals 13 residues. Germline loops: CDR1 SNHLY, CDR2 FYNNEI. The V gene lost 5 bases and the J gene lost 7 bases, with 12 bases spanning the gap. Written as DNA, the CDR3 is TGTGCCAGCAGTCGGGAGTTGGCTAATGAGCAGTTCTTC. Encoded protein: CASSRELANEQFF.

About this clone itself: Other DNA sequences within the sample encode an identical CDR3. This chain links TRBV18 with TRBJ2-2, with D tentatively TRBD2 (6 bases). The V and J ends lost 6 bases and 2 bases respectively, with 10 bases between them. Germline V gene lookup returns CDR1 KGHSH and CDR2 LQKENI. The CDR3 has 14 residues. CDR3 sequence (DNA): TGTGCCAGCTCTCAGGGACTCAACACCGGGGAGCTGTTTTTT. Protein product: CASSQGLNTGELFF.

The chain carries TRBV7-2 and TRBJ2-2; perhaps D is TRBD1 or TRBD2 (5 bases each). Germline CDR1 SGHTA, CDR2 FQGNSA. V gave up 5 bases and J gave up 0 bases, with 16 bases separating them. The length of the CDR3 is 17 residues. The CDR3 region is CASSPPDRGPNTGELFF. The CDR3 nucleotides read TGTGCCAGCAGCCCCCCCGACCGGGGACCGAACACCGGGGAGCTGTTTTTT.

This clone was seen once. This rearrangement joins TRBV27 to TRBJ1-5, with D tentatively TRBD1 (5 bases). CDR1 is MNHEY, CDR2 SMNVEV, per germline (reference sequence). This CDR3 region has 13 residues. The V end was cut by 6 bases, the J end by 9 bases, with 15 bases between. The CDR3 DNA is TGTGCCAGCAGCCTCAACGGGGACCTGCCCCAGCATTTT. Translating it yields CASSLNGDLPQHF.

For the CDR3, the DNA is TGTGCCAGCAGCTTAGGGCAGAACACCGGGGAGCTGTTTTTT. It encodes CASSLGQNTGELFF. This chain connects TRBV11-2 to TRBJ2-2; no definite D call. Per germline, CDR1 SGHAT and CDR2 FQNNGV. Trimming shortened V by 1 base and J by 1 base, and 4 bases separated the two germline ends. There are 14 residues in the CDR3.

This chain joins TRBV7-3 and TRBJ2-7; D remains ambiguous. Trimming cost V 2 bases and J 5 bases, with 10 bases left between them. This CDR3 contains 13 residues. Germline CDR1 is SGHTA and CDR2 is FQGTGA. The CDR3 reads CASSLLGVDEQYF. The DNA for the CDR3 is TGTGCCAGCAGCTTATTAGGTGTCGACGAGCAGTACTTC. The whole variable domain, filled in from reference TRBV7-3 and TRBJ2-7, reads GAGVSQTPSNKVTEKGKYVELRCDPISGHTALYWYRQSLGQGPEFLIYFQGTGAADDSGLPNDRFFAVRPEGSVSTLKIQRTERGDSAVYLCASSLLGVDEQYFGPGTRLTVT.

V gene TRBV2 combines with J gene TRBJ2-3; either TRBD1 or TRBD2 may fit D (5 bases each). The CDR3 has 12 amino acids. Between the trimmed V and J ends, which lost 2 bases and 8 bases, there was a span of 8 bases. The V gene's germline CDR1 is SNHLY and CDR2 FYNNEI. For the CDR3, the DNA is TGTGCCAGCAGTGAATATGGGGGTACGCAGTATTTT. Amino acids: CASSEYGGTQYF.

V gene TRBV19 combines with J gene TRBJ1-2; D is unresolved. This CDR3 contains 18 residues. Per the germline V gene, CDR1 is LNHDA and CDR2 is SQIVND (reference sequence). V was cut by 3 bases and J by 2 bases, with 22 bases left in between. The CDR3 loop is CASSIKATGGSTNYGYTF. CDR3 coding DNA: TGTGCCAGTAGTATTAAAGCGACGGGTGGGTCGACAAACTATGGCTACACCTTC.

V is TRBV14 and J is TRBJ2-5, with 12 bases lining up with TRBD2. The trim removed 4 bases at V and 4 bases at J, leaving 7 bases unmatched. The CDR3 spans 16 residues. Germline V lookup: CDR1 SGHDN, CDR2 FVKESK. CDR3 coding DNA: TGTGCCAGCAGCCTCCAACTAGCGGGAGGAGGAGAGACCCAGTACTTC. It translates to CASSLQLAGGGETQYF.

This clone has only a few counts. The rearrangement links TRBV11-2 to TRBJ1-3, with unresolved D. CDR1 is SGHAT, CDR2 FQNNGV, per germline. Trimming took 1 base from V and 0 from J, leaving 10 bases between them. CDR3 length equals 16 residues. The CDR3 DNA follows: TGTGCCAGCAGCTTAGCCCCGGATATCTCTGGAAACACCATATATTTT. The encoded protein is CASSLAPDISGNTIYF.

V gene TRBV2 combines with J gene TRBJ2-4; tentatively, D is TRBD1 or TRBD2 (5 bases each). The germline V gene has CDR1 SNHLY and CDR2 FYNNEI. V was pared by 5 bases and J by 6 bases, with 23 bases between. CDR3 length equals 17 residues. DNA of the CDR3: TGTGCCAGCAGTAGGGGTCTTTTGAGGGATGGGGGAAACATTCAGTACTTC. Protein sequence: CASSRGLLRDGGNIQYF.

The J gene is TRBJ2-3, the V gene TRBV29-1, with D unresolved. CDR1 is SQVTM, CDR2 ANQGSEA, per germline. The CDR3 runs to 14 residues. The ends were cut back, 7 bases at V and 2 bases at J, with 16 bases in the middle. The CDR3 DNA is TGCAGCGCCCCCGGAAGGTCCAACACAGATACGCAGTATTTT. Its protein product is CSAPGRSNTDTQYF.

The chain carries TRBV6-6 and TRBJ1-5, with D tentatively TRBD1 (5 bases). In germline, CDR1 is MNHNY, CDR2 SVGAGI (reference sequence). The length of the CDR3 is 16 residues. Trimming took off 5 bases at V and 2 bases at J, with 16 bases between the two ends. The CDR3 loop reads CASSPPQQGGNQPQHF. The CDR3 DNA sequence: TGTGCCAGCAGTCCCCCCCAACAAGGGGGCAATCAGCCCCAGCATTTT.

The genes are TRBV7-8 and TRBJ2-1; 8 bases agree with TRBD2. Per the germline V gene, CDR1 is SGHVS and CDR2 is FQNEAQ. CDR3 length: 19 residues. The trim removed 5 bases at V and 1 base at J, leaving 16 bases unmatched. The CDR3 is CASSPVRQAGAASYNEQFF. CDR3 nucleotides: TGTGCCAGCAGCCCGGTAAGACAAGCGGGAGCGGCGTCCTACAATGAGCAGTTCTTC.

This sequence joins TRBV5-1 and TRBJ2-7; D is perhaps TRBD1 (5 bases). CDR1 SGHRS and CDR2 YFSETQ come from the germline V gene. Trimming pared 7 bases from V and 3 bases from J, leaving 11 bases between. There are 12 residues in the CDR3. CDR3 residues: CASRQTNYEQYF. The CDR3 nucleotides are TGCGCCAGCCGACAGACAAACTACGAGCAGTACTTC. Filled out from reference TRBV5-1 and TRBJ2-7, the complete variable domain reads KAGVTQTPRYLIKTRGQQVTLSCSPISGHRSVSWYQQTPGQGLQFLFEYFSETQRNKGNFPGRFSGRQFSNSRSEMNVSTLELGDSALYLCASRQTNYEQYFGPGTRLTVT.

The rearrangement uses TRBV29-1 and TRBJ2-3; TRBD2 agrees at 10 bases. J was trimmed by 4 bases and V by 6 bases; bases with no gene match: 10. This CDR3 comprises 15 residues. From germline, CDR1 is SQVTM and CDR2 ANQGSEA. The CDR3: CSVKATSGVPDTQYF. The CDR3 nucleotides read TGCAGCGTGAAAGCTACTAGCGGGGTCCCAGATACGCAGTATTTT.

J is TRBJ1-1 and V is TRBV5-1; D not resolved. The CDR3 is made up of 14 amino acids. Germline CDR1 is SGHRS and CDR2 is YFSETQ. V shed 6 bases and J shed 1 base, with 13 bases lying between them. CDR3 sequence (DNA): TGCGCCAGCACGCCATCCGGGCAGAACACTGAAGCTTTCTTT. It is translated as CASTPSGQNTEAFF.

The J gene is TRBJ2-1, the V gene TRBV9; D unresolved. The CDR3 sequence is 12 residues long. Per the germline V gene, CDR1 is SGDLS and CDR2 is YYNGEE. The V end was cut by 1 base, the J end by 8 bases, with 7 bases between. The CDR3 here is CASSVWEHEQFF. The CDR3 nucleotides are TGTGCCAGCAGCGTATGGGAACATGAGCAGTTCTTC.

The chain combines TRBV6-6 with TRBJ1-5, with D tentatively TRBD1 (5 bases). There are 12 residues in the CDR3. Trimming left V 6 bases short and J 16 bases short, with 19 bases between. CDR1 is MNHNY, CDR2 SVGAGI, per germline (reference sequence). CDR3 sequence: CASSRERLAFHF. The CDR3 DNA sequence: TGTGCCAGCAGCAGGGAACGATTAGCTTTCCATTTT.

Comments on this clone: The sample has other DNA sequences that encode this CDR3 too. V is TRBV5-1 and J is TRBJ2-5, with D unresolved. V was trimmed by 0 bases and J by 1 base, leaving 4 bases between them. CDR1 and CDR2 from the germline V gene are SGHRS and YFSETQ. There are 13 residues in the CDR3. CDR3 sequence (DNA): TGCGCCAGCAGCTTGGGACCCCAAGAGACCCAGTACTTC. Translating gives CASSLGPQETQYF.

The chain has TRBV9 and TRBJ2-7, with 8 bases aligning to TRBD1. Germline V gene lookup returns CDR1 SGDLS and CDR2 YYNGEE. The V segment lost 0 bases and the J segment 2 bases; nucleotides outside the gene matches: 7. The CDR3 extends over 16 amino acids. This chain's CDR3 is CASSVGSTGAAYEQYF. The CDR3 DNA follows: TGTGCCAGCAGCGTAGGTTCGACAGGGGCAGCCTACGAGCAGTACTTC.

This chain connects TRBV11-3 to TRBJ2-5, with D possibly TRBD1 on 5 matching bases. From germline, CDR1 is SGHNT and CDR2 YENEEA. The CDR3 contains 14 residues. Trimming left V 5 bases short and J 1 base short, with 11 bases between. CDR3 bases: TGTGCCAGCAGCCTCCAAGGGGCCCAAGAGACCCAGTACTTC. Residues: CASSLQGAQETQYF. Variable domain in full (rest from reference TRBV11-3 and TRBJ2-5): EAGVVQSPRYKIIEKKQPVAFWCNPISGHNTLYWYLQNLGQGPELLIRYENEEAVDDSQLPKDRFSAERLKGVDSTLKIQPAELGDSAVYLCASSLQGAQETQYFGPGTRLLVL.

This chain connects TRBV6-6 to TRBJ1-1; D perhaps matches TRBD1 (5 bases). The germline V gene has CDR1 MNHNY and CDR2 SVGAGI (reference sequence). V gave up 5 bases and J gave up 1 base, with 11 bases separating them. This CDR3 spans 14 amino acids. The CDR3 loop reads CASSPRTTNTEAFF. CDR3 bases: TGTGCCAGCAGTCCTAGGACAACGAACACTGAAGCTTTCTTT.